This entry describes one T cell receptor beta chain. This entry is derived from a study of blood T cell repertoires in COVID-19. Study details: The samples span acute and convalescent COVID-19 from the United States, Italy and Spain. T cells, B-cell-depleted T cells, or PBMCs supplied cDNA or gDNA.

In the original analysis: Amplification with reference gene primers provided the estimates of nucleated cell counts. Clones were sequenced by immunoSEQ multiplex PCR, and TCRdb holds only the in-frame ones, with some missing. V, J and clone size are those of that table, while D and trimming were read from the DNA. The table lists 50,000 to 70,000 clones, around nine tenths of them singletons. The receptor was isolated from an elderly woman with active COVID-19. Source material: peripheral blood.

CDR3 DNA sequence: TGTGCCAGCAGCCCTGGCACGAGGGACCAAGAGACCCAGTACTTC. Protein: CASSPGTRDQETQYF. The J gene is TRBJ2-5, the V gene TRBV4-2, with a possible D match to TRBD2 (5 bases). There are 15 residues in the CDR3. Trimming stripped 4 bases from V and 0 bases from J, with 12 bases between. Germline V gene sequence: CDR1 LGHNA, CDR2 YNFKEQ.